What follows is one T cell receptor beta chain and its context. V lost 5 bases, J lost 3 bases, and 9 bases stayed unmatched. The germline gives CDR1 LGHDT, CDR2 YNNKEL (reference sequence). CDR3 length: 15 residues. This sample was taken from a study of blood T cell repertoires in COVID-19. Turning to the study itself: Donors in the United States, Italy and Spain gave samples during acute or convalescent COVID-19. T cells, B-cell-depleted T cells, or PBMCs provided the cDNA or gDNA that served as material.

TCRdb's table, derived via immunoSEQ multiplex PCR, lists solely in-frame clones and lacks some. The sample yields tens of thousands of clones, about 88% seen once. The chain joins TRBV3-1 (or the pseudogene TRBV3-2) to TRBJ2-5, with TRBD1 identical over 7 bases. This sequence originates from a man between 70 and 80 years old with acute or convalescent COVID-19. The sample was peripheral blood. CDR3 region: CASSIRDRTKETQYF. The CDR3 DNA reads TGTGCCAGCAGCATCCGGGACAGAACTAAAGAGACCCAGTACTTC.